These T cell receptor beta chains were read from a single sample in a study of T cell repertoires in cytomegalovirus infection. No antigen has been assigned to these receptors. Each CDR3 protein gets one entry after TCRdb re-called the reads with MiXCR. The repertoire consists of about 89,000 distinct CDR3 sequences, with less than 30% occurring once and the leading ten covering around 68%. The material sequenced was CD8+ T cells from cultured PBMCs, taken from culture after CMV antigen stimulation. These receptors were obtained from a human donor in good health (CMV status not recorded). Some clones in this sample may be carry-over from other donors' samples. Both conserved end residues are part of each CDR3. The D gene is left open where the match is weak. Clone size is not always given. Where it is, it says once, few, many or a class for expanded clones.

j_gene,d_gene,abundance,v_gene,CDR3nt,CDR3aa
TRBJ2-5,.,once,TRBV7-9,TGTGCCAGCAGCTTAACGAACACCTACCAAGAGACCCAGTACTTC,CASSLTNTYQETQYF
TRBJ2-1,.,.,TRBV6-6,TGTGCCACCTGGAGAGTCCCCTACAATGAGCAGTTCTTC,CATWRVPYNEQFF
TRBJ1-5,TRBD1,.,TRBV19,TGTGCCAGACCTGCAGGGGGCCTTCCACGATATAGCAATCAGCCCCAGCATTTT,CARPAGGLPRYSNQPQHF
TRBJ1-6,TRBD1,.,TRBV12-5,TGTGCTAGTGGACCTCGACAGGGTTCACCCCTCCACTTT,CASGPRQGSPLHF
TRBJ2-7,TRBD1,.,TRBV28,TGTGCCAGCAGGCCGACAGGGGTCTCCTACGAGCAGTACTTC,CASRPTGVSYEQYF
TRBJ2-7,.,many,TRBV7-6,TGTGCCAGCAGCGTCGACATTTACGAGCAGTACTTC,CASSVDIYEQYF
TRBJ1-5,.,.,TRBV20-1,TGCAGTGCTAGAGATACGGTCCCCGATCAGCCCCAGCATTTT,CSARDTVPDQPQHF
TRBJ2-5,.,.,TRBV7-9,TGTGCCAGCAGCTTTGGGAATTGGGAGACCCAGTACTTC,CASSFGNWETQYF
TRBJ2-3,.,.,TRBV28,TGTGCCAGCAGTCAGGAGAGGGTTAACACAGATACGCAGTATTTT,CASSQERVNTDTQYF
TRBJ2-3,TRBD1,.,TRBV7-4,TGTGCCACCACCGACAGGGGAGTACCAGATACGCAGTATTTT,CATTDRGVPDTQYF
TRBJ1-1,TRBD1,.,TRBV14,TGTGCCAGCAGCCTCCGACAGGGCGCCACTGAAGCTTTCTTT,CASSLRQGATEAFF
TRBJ1-1,TRBD1,.,TRBV29-1,TGCAGCGTTGAAGACTTGACAGGGATGAACACTGAAGCTTTCTTT,CSVEDLTGMNTEAFF
TRBJ2-5,TRBD1,.,TRBV19,TGTGCCAGTAGTGACAGGGTTTCAGAGACCCAGTACTTC,CASSDRVSETQYF
TRBJ2-7,.,.,TRBV20-1,TGCAGTGCTAGAGATGCAGGTTATGAGCAGTACTTC,CSARDAGYEQYF
TRBJ2-7,.,many,TRBV7-2,TGTGCCAGCAGCTATGCCCTAGTGGGTTTTGGTTTGGACTCCTACTACGAGCAGTACTTC,CASSYALVGFGLDSYYEQYF
TRBJ2-1,.,.,TRBV27,TGTGCCAGCACGGGACAAGGCAATGAGCAGTTCTTC,CASTGQGNEQFF
TRBJ2-3,TRBD1,few,TRBV7-9,TGTGCCAGCAGTGACAGGGGCCAGGATACGCAGTATTTT,CASSDRGQDTQYF
TRBJ1-1,.,.,TRBV29-1,TGCAGCGTTCGAGACGGAGTGAACACTGAAGCTTTCTTT,CSVRDGVNTEAFF
TRBJ1-5,.,.,TRBV28,TGTGCCAGCAGTTTACCTCTCGACAGTTACAATCAGCCCCAGCATTTT,CASSLPLDSYNQPQHF
TRBJ2-1,.,.,TRBV29-1,TGCAGCGTTGAAGATCTGTCATACAATGAGCAGTTCTTC,CSVEDLSYNEQFF
TRBJ2-7,TRBD1,.,TRBV4-1,TGCGCCAGCAGCCAAGGAGAGACAGGGGTCTACGAGCAGTACTTC,CASSQGETGVYEQYF
TRBJ2-3,TRBD1,few,TRBV7-9,TGTGCCAGCAGCCCAGTGACAGGGGTGTCAAATACGCAGTATTTT,CASSPVTGVSNTQYF
TRBJ2-5,TRBD1,few,TRBV9,TGTGCCAGCAGCGTGGAACCCGGGACAGGGAAGATTCGAGAGACCCAGTACTTC,CASSVEPGTGKIRETQYF
TRBJ2-7,.,once,TRBV5-6,TGTGCCAGCAGCTTGGCCCAGGGTCCCCACGAGCAGTACTTC,CASSLAQGPHEQYF
TRBJ2-1,TRBD2,.,TRBV7-9,TGTGCCAGCAGCTTCCAGACTAGCGGGCCACCCGCCACCTACAATGAGCAGTTCTTC,CASSFQTSGPPATYNEQFF
TRBJ1-1,.,.,TRBV5-1,TGCGCCAGCATAGGGGAGACAGGAGGAGTTGAAGCTTTCTTT,CASIGETGGVEAFF
TRBJ1-6,TRBD1,few,TRBV6-1,TGTGCCAGCAGTGAGGACAGGGCCAGCTCCTATAATTCACCCCTCCACTTT,CASSEDRASSYNSPLHF
TRBJ1-2,.,few,TRBV7-9,TGTGCCAGCAGCGCAGGACCCTCGAGTACCTTC,CASSAGPSSTF
TRBJ2-7,.,.,TRBV7-2,TGTGCCAGCAGTTACTGGGTTGGCTCCTACGAGCAGTACTTC,CASSYWVGSYEQYF
TRBJ2-1,.,few,TRBV7-2,TGTGCCAGCACCTTCCTCGTGAGGGGGGGCCGCCCGAACAATGAGCAGTTCTTC,CASTFLVRGGRPNNEQFF
TRBJ1-1,.,.,TRBV28,TGTGCCAGCAGTTTCCCCTGGGCTGAAAACACTGAAGCTTTCTTT,CASSFPWAENTEAFF
TRBJ2-2,TRBD1,.,TRBV11-3,TGTGCCAGCAGCTTTGACCCGGGACAGAAGAACACCGGGGAGCTGTTTTTT,CASSFDPGQKNTGELFF
TRBJ1-1,.,.,TRBV10-2,TGCGCCAGCAGTGAGTCGACAACTGAAGCTTTCTTT,CASSESTTEAFF
TRBJ1-1,.,.,TRBV19,TGTGCCAGTAGTATTAATACCGGGAACACTGAAGCTTTCTTT,CASSINTGNTEAFF
TRBJ1-2,TRBD1,few,TRBV7-9,TGTGCCAGCAGCCACAACCGGGACAGGGGGTATGGCTACACCTTC,CASSHNRDRGYGYTF
TRBJ2-4,TRBD2,.,TRBV4-3,TGCGCCAGCAGCCAAGGGAGTCCGGGACTAGCGGGGGGGAGAGTCAAAAACATTCAGTACTTC,CASSQGSPGLAGGRVKNIQYF
TRBJ2-7,.,few,TRBV28,TGTGCCAGCAGTTTAATAGAAGCAGGGAGCGACGAGCAGTACTTC,CASSLIEAGSDEQYF
TRBJ1-5,TRBD1,.,TRBV28,TGTGCCAGCAGTTGGGACAGGGGATGGGATCAGCCCCAGCATTTT,CASSWDRGWDQPQHF
TRBJ2-3,.,.,TRBV19,TGTGCCTCGGGCCGGGCATGGGATACGCAGTATTTT,CASGRAWDTQYF
TRBJ1-5,.,once,TRBV7-8,TGTGCCAGCAGCTTAGCTCGCAGGGGACAGCCCCAGCATTTT,CASSLARRGQPQHF
TRBJ2-5,.,many,TRBV7-6,TGTGCCAGCAGCTTAGCGGGGTCTCACTCCATGGAAGAGACCCAGTACTTC,CASSLAGSHSMEETQYF
TRBJ1-6,.,few,TRBV5-6,TGTGCCAGCAGCGAGGGGGGAATCCTGGGAAGGTCACCCCTCCACTTT,CASSEGGILGRSPLHF
TRBJ1-1,TRBD1,many,TRBV27,TGTGCCAGCAGCTTAGCCAGGGGGGCTGAAGCTTTCTTT,CASSLARGAEAFF
TRBJ2-5,.,.,TRBV6-2/TRBV6-3,TGTGCCAGCAGACCGCCCGAACGGGGTCGGCCAGAGACCCAGTACTTC,CASRPPERGRPETQYF
TRBJ2-1,TRBD1,.,TRBV5-1,TGCGCCAGCAGCCGTGGGACAGGGGGCCACAATGAGCAGTTCTTC,CASSRGTGGHNEQFF
TRBJ1-1,.,.,TRBV12-3/TRBV12-4,TGTGCCAACCACAAAGCCAGGGTAAGAACTGAAGCTTTCTTT,CANHKARVRTEAFF